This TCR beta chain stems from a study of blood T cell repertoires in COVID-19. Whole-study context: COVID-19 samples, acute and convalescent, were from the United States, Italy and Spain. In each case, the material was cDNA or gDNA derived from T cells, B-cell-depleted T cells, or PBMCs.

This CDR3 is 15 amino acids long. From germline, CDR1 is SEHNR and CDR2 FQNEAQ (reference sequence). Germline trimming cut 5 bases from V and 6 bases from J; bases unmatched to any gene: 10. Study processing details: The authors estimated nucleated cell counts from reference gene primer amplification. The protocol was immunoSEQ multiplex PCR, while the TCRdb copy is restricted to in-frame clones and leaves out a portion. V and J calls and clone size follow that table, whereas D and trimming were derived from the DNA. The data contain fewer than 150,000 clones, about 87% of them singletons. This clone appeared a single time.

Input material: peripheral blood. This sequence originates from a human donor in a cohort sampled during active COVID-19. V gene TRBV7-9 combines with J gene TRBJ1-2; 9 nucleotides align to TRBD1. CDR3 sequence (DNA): TGTGCCAGCAGCCCCGTAATGGGACAGGGACATGGCTACACCTTC. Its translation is CASSPVMGQGHGYTF.